By proportion, the clone carrying this TCR beta chain is large. Its antigen remains unidentified. The data derive from a study of T cell responses to AZD1222 COVID-19 vaccine. Study results and limitations: Baseline testing showed seropositivity in only six AZD1222 recipients. Increases in Spike-specific TCR breadth and depth were seen after two AZD1222 doses.

The CDR3 totals 16 residues. Germline CDR1 SGHVS, CDR2 FQNEAQ. V shed 2 bases and J 1 base; nucleotides not matched to a gene: 5. TCRdb keeps only in-frame clones here, not all; method: immunoSEQ multiplex PCR. The data contain more than 95,000 clones, 88% of them seen just once; the ten biggest clones take up roughly 3.8%. The V and J genes are TRBV7-8 and TRBJ2-7; 10 bases fit TRBD2. The starting material was peripheral blood, obtained 28 days after the second AZD1222 dose. The source is an adult who received the AZD1222 COVID-19 vaccine. In DNA, the CDR3 is TGTGCCAGCAGCTTATCGGTAGCGGGAGGATCCTACGAGCAGTACTTC. The encoded protein is CASSLSVAGGSYEQYF.